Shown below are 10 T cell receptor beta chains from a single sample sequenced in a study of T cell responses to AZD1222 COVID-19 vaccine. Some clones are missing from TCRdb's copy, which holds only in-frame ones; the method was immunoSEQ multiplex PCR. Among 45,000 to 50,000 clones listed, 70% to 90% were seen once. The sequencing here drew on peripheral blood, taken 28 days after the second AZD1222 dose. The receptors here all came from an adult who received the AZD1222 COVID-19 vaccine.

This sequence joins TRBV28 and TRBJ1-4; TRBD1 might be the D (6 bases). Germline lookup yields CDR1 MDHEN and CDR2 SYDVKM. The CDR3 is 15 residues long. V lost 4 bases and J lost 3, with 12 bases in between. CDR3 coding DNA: TGTGCCAGCAGTTCGGGGGGCGCCTCTAATGAAAAACTGTTTTTT. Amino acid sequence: CASSSGGASNEKLFF.

As DNA, the CDR3 is TGTGCCAGCAGTTTAATACAAGATTTTGCGGGAGCACGCACAGATACGCAGTATTTT. Its protein product is CASSLIQDFAGARTDTQYF. The chain links TRBV28 to TRBJ2-3; the match to TRBD2 covers 7 bases. The V segment lost 2 bases and the J segment 1 base; nucleotides outside the gene matches: 15. The germline V gene encodes CDR1 MDHEN and CDR2 SYDVKM. The CDR3 contains 19 residues.

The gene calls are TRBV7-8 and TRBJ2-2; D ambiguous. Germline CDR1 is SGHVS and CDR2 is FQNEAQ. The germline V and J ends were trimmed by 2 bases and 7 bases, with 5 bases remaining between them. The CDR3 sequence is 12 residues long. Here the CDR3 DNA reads TGTGCCAGCAGCTTAAAGAGCGGGGAGCTGTTTTTT. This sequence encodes CASSLKSGELFF.

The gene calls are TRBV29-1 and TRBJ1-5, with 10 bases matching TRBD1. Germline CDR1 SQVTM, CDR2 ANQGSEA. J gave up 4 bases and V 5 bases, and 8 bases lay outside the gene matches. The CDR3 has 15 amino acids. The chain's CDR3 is CSVQTGGSGNQPQHF. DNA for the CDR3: TGCAGCGTTCAGACAGGGGGCTCGGGTAATCAGCCCCAGCATTTT.

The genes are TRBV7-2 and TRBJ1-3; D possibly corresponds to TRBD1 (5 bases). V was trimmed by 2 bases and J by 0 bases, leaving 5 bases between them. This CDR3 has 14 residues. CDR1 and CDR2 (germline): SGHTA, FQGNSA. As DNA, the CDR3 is TGTGCCAGCAGCTTAACAGGCTCTGGAAACACCATATATTTT. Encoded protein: CASSLTGSGNTIYF.

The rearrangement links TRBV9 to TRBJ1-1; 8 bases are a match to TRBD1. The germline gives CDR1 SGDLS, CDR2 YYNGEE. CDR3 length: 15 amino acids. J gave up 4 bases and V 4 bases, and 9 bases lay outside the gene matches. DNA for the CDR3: TGTGCCAGCAGCTCCCAGGTCGACAGGGGCACTGAAGCTTTCTTT. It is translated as CASSSQVDRGTEAFF.

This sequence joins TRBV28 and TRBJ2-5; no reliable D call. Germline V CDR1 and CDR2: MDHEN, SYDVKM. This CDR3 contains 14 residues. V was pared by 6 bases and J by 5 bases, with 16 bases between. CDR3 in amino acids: CASRVRFVPETQYF. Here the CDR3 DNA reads TGTGCCAGCAGGGTGAGGTTTGTTCCCGAGACCCAGTACTTC.

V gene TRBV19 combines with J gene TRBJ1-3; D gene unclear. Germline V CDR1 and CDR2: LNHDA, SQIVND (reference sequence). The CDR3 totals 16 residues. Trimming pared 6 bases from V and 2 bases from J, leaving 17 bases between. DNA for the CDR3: TGTGCCAGTAGCCACTTTTGGACGCGGCCTGGAAACACCATATATTTT. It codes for CASSHFWTRPGNTIYF.

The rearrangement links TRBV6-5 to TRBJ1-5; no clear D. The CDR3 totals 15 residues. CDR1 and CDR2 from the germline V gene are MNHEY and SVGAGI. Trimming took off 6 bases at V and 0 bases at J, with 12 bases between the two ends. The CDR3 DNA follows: TGTGCCAGCAGGTACAGCCGTATTAGCAATCAGCCCCAGCATTTT. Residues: CASRYSRISNQPQHF.

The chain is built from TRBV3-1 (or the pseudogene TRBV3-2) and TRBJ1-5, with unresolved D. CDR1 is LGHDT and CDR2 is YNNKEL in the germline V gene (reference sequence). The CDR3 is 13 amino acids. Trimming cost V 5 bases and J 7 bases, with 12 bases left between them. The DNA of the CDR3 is TGTGCCAGCAGCACATTCTTAGGACAGCCCCAGCATTTT. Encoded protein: CASSTFLGQPQHF.